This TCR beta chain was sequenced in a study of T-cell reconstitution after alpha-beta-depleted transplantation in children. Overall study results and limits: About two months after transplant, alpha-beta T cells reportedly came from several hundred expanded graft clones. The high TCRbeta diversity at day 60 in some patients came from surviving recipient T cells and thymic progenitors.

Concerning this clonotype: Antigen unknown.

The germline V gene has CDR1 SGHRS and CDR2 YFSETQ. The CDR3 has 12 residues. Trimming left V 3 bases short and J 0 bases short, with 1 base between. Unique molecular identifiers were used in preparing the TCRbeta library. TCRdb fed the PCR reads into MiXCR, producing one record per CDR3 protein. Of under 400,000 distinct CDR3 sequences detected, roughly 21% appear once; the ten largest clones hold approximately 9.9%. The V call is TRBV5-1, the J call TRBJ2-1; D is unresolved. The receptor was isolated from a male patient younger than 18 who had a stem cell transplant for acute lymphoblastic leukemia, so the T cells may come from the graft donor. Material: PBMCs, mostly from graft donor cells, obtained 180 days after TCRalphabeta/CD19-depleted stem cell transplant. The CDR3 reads CASSYSYNEQFF. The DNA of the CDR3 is TGCGCCAGCAGCTACTCCTACAATGAGCAGTTCTTC.